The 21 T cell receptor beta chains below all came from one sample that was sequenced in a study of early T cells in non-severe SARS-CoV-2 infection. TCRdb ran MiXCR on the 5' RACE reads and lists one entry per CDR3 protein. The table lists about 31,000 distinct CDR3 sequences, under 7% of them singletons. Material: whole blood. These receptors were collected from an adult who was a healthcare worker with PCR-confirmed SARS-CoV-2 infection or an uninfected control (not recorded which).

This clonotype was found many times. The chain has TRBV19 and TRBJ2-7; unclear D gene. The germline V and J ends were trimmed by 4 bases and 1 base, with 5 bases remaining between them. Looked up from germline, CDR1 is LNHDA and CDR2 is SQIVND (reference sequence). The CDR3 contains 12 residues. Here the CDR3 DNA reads TGTGCCAGTAGTACCCAGTCCTACGAGCAGTACTTC. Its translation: CASSTQSYEQYF. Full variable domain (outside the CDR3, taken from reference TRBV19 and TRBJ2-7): DGGITQSPKYLFRKEGQNVTLSCEQNLNHDAMYWYRQDPGQGLRLIYYSQIVNDFQKGDIAEGYSVSREKKESFPLTVTSAQKNPTAFYLCASSTQSYEQYFGPGTRLTVT.

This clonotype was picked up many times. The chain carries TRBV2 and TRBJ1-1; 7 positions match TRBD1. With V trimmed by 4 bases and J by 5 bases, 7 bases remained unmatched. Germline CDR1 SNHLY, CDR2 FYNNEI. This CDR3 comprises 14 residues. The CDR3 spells CASSASAGGTEAFF. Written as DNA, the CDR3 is TGTGCCAGCAGTGCGTCGGCAGGGGGAACTGAAGCTTTCTTT.

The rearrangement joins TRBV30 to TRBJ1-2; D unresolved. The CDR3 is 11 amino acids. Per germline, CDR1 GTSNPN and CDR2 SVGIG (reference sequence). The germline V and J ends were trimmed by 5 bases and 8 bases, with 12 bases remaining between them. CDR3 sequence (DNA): TGTGCCTGGCAGGAAATACGCGGCTACACCTTC. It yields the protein CAWQEIRGYTF.

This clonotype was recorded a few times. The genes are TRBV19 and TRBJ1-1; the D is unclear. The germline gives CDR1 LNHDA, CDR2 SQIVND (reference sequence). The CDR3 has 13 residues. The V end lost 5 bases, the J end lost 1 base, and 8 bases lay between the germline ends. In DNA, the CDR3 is TGTGCCAGTAGTCATAGACAGAACACTGAAGCTTTCTTT. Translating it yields CASSHRQNTEAFF.

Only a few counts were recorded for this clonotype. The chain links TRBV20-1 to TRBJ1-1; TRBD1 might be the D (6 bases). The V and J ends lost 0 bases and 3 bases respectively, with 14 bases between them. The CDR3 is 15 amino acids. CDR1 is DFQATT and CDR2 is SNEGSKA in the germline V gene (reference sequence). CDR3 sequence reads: CSARDWNRVDTEAFF. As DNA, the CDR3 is TGCAGTGCTAGAGATTGGAACAGGGTGGACACTGAAGCTTTCTTT.

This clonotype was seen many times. This CDR3 reads CASSSMLGTDTQYF. The DNA for the CDR3 is TGTGCCAGCAGTTCTATGTTAGGCACAGATACGCAGTATTTT. The chain is built from TRBV28 and TRBJ2-3; the D is unclear. The CDR3 totals 14 residues. Trimming left V 4 bases short and J 1 base short, with 9 bases between. Germline assignment: CDR1 MDHEN and CDR2 SYDVKM. The entire variable domain, with the rest obtained from reference TRBV28 and TRBJ2-3, is as follows: DVKVTQSSRYLVKRTGEKVFLECVQDMDHENMFWYRQDPGLGLRLIYFSYDVKMKEKGDIPEGYSVSREKKERFSLILESASTNQTSMYLCASSSMLGTDTQYFGPGTRLTVL.

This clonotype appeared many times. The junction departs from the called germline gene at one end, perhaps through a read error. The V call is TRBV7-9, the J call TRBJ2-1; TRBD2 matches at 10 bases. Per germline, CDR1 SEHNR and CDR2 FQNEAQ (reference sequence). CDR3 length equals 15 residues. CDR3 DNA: TGTGCCAGCAGCTTACGACTACTAGCGGGAAATGGGCAGTTCTTC. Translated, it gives CASSLRLLAGNGQFF.

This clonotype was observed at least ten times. Here the CDR3 DNA reads TGTGCCAGCACCTCCCGGGGCGGGAACCGAGAGACCCAGTACTTC. This gives the protein CASTSRGGNRETQYF. The gene calls are TRBV6-5 and TRBJ2-5, with D perhaps matching TRBD2 (6 bases). Germline values: CDR1 MNHEY, CDR2 SVGAGI. CDR3 length: 15 residues. Trimming stripped 7 bases from V and 4 bases from J, with 19 bases between.

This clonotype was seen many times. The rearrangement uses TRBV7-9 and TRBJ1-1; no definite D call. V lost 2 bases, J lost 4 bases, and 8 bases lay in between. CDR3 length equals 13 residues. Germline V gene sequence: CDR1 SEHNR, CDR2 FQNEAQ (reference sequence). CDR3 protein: CASSLSGFTEAFF. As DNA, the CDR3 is TGTGCCAGCAGCTTATCGGGGTTCACTGAAGCTTTCTTT.

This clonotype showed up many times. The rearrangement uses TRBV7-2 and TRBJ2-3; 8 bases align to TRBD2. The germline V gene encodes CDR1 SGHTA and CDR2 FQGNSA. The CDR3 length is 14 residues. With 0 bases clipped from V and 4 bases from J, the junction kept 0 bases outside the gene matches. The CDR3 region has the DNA TGTGCCAGCAGCTTAGCAGCGGGGGCAGATACGCAGTATTTT. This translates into CASSLAAGADTQYF. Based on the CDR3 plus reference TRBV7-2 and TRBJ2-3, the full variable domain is GAGVSQSPSNKVTEKGKDVELRCDPISGHTALYWYRQSLGQGLEFLIYFQGNSAPDKSGLPSDRFSAERTGGSVSTLTIQRTQQEDSAVYLCASSLAAGADTQYFGPGTRLTVL.

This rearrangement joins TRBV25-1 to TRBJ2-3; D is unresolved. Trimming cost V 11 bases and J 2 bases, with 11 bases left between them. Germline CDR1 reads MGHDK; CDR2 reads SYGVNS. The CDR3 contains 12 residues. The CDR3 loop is CARPNHTDTQYF. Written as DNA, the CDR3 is TGTGCCCGCCCCAACCACACAGATACGCAGTATTTT.

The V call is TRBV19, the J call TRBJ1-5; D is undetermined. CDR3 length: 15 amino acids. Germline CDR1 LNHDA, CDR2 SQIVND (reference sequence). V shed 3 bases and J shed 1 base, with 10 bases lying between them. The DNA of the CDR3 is TGTGCCAGTAGTATCGATAAGTACAGCAATCAGCCCCAGCATTTT. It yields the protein CASSIDKYSNQPQHF.

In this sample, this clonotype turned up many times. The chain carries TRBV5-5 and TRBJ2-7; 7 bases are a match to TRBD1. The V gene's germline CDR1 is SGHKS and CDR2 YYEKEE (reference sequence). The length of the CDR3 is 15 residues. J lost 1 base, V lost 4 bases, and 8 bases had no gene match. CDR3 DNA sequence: TGTGCCAGCAGCGACCATCCGGGACAGTCCTACGAGCAGTACTTC. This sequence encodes CASSDHPGQSYEQYF.

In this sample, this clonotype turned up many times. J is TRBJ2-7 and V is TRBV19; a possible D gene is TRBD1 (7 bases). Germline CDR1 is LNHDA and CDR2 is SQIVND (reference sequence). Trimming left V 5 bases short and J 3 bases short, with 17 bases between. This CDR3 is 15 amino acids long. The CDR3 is CASSRTGGGLYEQYF. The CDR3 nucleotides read TGTGCCAGTAGTCGGACAGGTGGGGGGCTCTACGAGCAGTACTTC.

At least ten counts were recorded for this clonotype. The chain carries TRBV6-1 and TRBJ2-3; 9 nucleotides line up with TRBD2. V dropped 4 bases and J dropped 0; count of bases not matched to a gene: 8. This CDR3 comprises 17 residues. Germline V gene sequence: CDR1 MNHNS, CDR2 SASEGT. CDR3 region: CASSARGTSLSTDTQYF. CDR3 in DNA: TGTGCCAGCAGTGCAAGGGGGACTAGCCTGAGCACAGATACGCAGTATTTT.

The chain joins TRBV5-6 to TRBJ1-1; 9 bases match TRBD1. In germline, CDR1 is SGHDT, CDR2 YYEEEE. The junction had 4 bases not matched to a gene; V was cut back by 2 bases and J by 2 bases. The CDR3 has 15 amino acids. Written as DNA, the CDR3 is TGTGCCAGCAGCTTCGGGACAGGGCGAAACACTGAAGCTTTCTTT. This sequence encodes CASSFGTGRNTEAFF.

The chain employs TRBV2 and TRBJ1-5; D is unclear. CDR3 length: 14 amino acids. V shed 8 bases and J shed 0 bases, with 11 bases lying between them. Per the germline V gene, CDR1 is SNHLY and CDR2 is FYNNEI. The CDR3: CASGYSLSNQPQHF. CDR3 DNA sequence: TGTGCCAGCGGTTACTCGCTTAGCAATCAGCCCCAGCATTTT.

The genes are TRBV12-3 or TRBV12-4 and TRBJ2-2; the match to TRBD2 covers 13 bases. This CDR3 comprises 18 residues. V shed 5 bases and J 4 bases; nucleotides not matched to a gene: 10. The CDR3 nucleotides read TGTGCCAGCAGTGGCACCCCGGGACTAGCGGGGAGCACCGGGGAGCTGTTTTTT. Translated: CASSGTPGLAGSTGELFF.

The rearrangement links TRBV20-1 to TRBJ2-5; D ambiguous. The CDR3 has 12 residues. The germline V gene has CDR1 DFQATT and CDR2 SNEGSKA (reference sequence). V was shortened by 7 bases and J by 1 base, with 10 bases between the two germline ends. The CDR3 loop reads CSVLTPQETQYF. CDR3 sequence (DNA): TGCAGTGTTCTGACACCCCAAGAGACCCAGTACTTC.

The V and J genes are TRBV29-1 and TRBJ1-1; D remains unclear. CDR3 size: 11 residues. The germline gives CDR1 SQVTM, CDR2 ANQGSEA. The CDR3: CAVWGNTEAFF. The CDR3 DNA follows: TGCGCGGTATGGGGGAACACTGAAGCTTTCTTT.

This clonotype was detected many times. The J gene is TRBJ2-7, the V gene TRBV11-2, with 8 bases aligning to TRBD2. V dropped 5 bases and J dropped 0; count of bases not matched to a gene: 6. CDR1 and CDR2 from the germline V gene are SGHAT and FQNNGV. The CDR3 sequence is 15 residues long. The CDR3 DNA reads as TGTGCCAGCAGCGCAGGACTAGCACTCTCCTACGAGCAGTACTTC. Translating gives CASSAGLALSYEQYF.